What follows are 26 T cell receptor beta chains derived from one specimen sequenced in a study of T cells in Graves' hyperthyroidism and ophthalmopathy. Researchers took RNA transcripts and amplified the TCR beta CDR3 regions from them. HTBI primers were employed in a first-round RT-PCR of the TCR CDR3. TCRdb fed the multiplex PCR reads into MiXCR, producing one record per CDR3 protein. Of a few hundred thousand distinct CDR3 sequences in the sample, 22% are singletons; the top ten hold around 50%. Sequencing was performed on blood. These receptors were taken from a woman between 70 and 85 years old with Graves' ophthalmopathy.

The chain uses TRBV7-9 and TRBJ2-6; D is undetermined. The CDR3 length is 17 residues. Per the germline V gene, CDR1 is SEHNR and CDR2 is FQNEAQ (reference sequence). V lost 1 base, J lost 0 bases, and 10 bases lay in between. The CDR3 region is CASSLVASHSGANVLTF. Written as DNA, the CDR3 is TGTGCCAGCAGCTTAGTCGCTAGTCACTCTGGGGCCAACGTCCTGACTTTC.

This clonotype was seen at least ten times. This chain links TRBV2 with TRBJ1-1; D gene uncertain. This CDR3 is built from 11 residues. Trimming took off 6 bases at V and 11 bases at J, with 13 bases between the two ends. Germline-derived CDR1 and CDR2 are SNHLY and FYNNEI. The CDR3 is CASRVTDRAFF. CDR3 DNA: TGTGCCAGCAGGGTTACAGATAGGGCTTTCTTT.

This clonotype was observed many times. The chain carries TRBV7-2 and TRBJ2-4, with 9 positions matching TRBD1. The trim removed 1 base at V and 1 base at J, leaving 5 bases unmatched. Germline V lookup: CDR1 SGHTA, CDR2 FQGNSA. The CDR3 contains 17 residues. The CDR3 protein is CASSLVATGGAKNIQYF. The CDR3 region has the DNA TGTGCCAGCAGCTTAGTTGCGACAGGGGGGGCCAAAAACATTCAGTACTTC.

This chain links TRBV6-2 or TRBV6-3 with TRBJ2-7, with 11 bases matching TRBD2. The junction had 11 bases not matched to a gene; V was cut back by 4 bases and J by 3 bases. The germline V gene encodes CDR1 MNHEY and CDR2 SVGEGT. The CDR3 spans 17 residues. Here the CDR3 reads CASSSALRLAGLYEQYF. CDR3 nucleotides: TGTGCCAGCAGTTCCGCTCTTAGACTAGCGGGACTCTACGAGCAGTACTTC.

This clonotype showed up just a few times. The V and J genes are TRBV20-1 and TRBJ2-7, with D possibly being TRBD2 (9 bases). Trimming shortened V by 3 bases and J by 0 bases, and 15 bases separated the two germline ends. The CDR3 contains 15 residues. Germline assignment: CDR1 DFQATT and CDR2 SNEGSKA (reference sequence). This CDR3 reads CSARLAGQASYEQYF. The CDR3 DNA reads TGCAGTGCTAGGCTAGCGGGACAGGCCTCCTACGAGCAGTACTTC.

This clonotype turned up a few times. The chain recombines TRBV6-5 with TRBJ1-2, with no clear D. This CDR3 contains 16 residues. V was pared by 2 bases and J by 0 bases, with 13 bases between. Germline CDR1 is MNHEY and CDR2 is SVGAGI. CDR3 amino acids: CASSYRPGRTNYGYTF. CDR3 DNA: TGTGCCAGCAGTTACCGGCCCGGGCGAACTAACTATGGCTACACCTTC.

Many counts were recorded for this clonotype. The chain has TRBV13 and TRBJ2-3; D unclear. Deletions cut 5 bases from V and 4 bases from J, with 7 bases between. The germline V gene has CDR1 PRHDT and CDR2 FYEKMQ (reference sequence). This CDR3 comprises 12 residues. The chain's CDR3 is CASSIRADTQYF. The CDR3 coding sequence is TGTGCCAGCAGCATCCGGGCAGATACGCAGTATTTT.

This clonotype was picked up a small number of times. The chain carries TRBV28 and TRBJ2-3; 7 positions agree with TRBD2. Germline V gene lookup returns CDR1 MDHEN and CDR2 SYDVKM. This CDR3 is 16 amino acids long. J lost 6 bases, V lost 6 bases, and 15 bases had no gene match. The CDR3 DNA is TGTGCCAGCAGCGGCCATTCGGAGCGGGGATGGGATACGCAGTATTTT. It codes for CASSGHSERGWDTQYF.

The table lists this clonotype with a few counts. The chain combines TRBV7-2 with TRBJ2-3; no reliable D call. CDR1 and CDR2 from the germline V gene are SGHTA and FQGNSA. This CDR3 spans 12 amino acids. The V and J ends lost 6 bases and 10 bases respectively, with 14 bases between them. The CDR3 DNA reads as TGTGCCAGCAGTCCAAATTCGTACTCGCAGTATTTT. This sequence encodes CASSPNSYSQYF.

In its sample, this clonotype was seen many times. The chain uses TRBV6-1 and TRBJ1-2, with 7 bases aligning to TRBD1. With 8 bases clipped from V and 5 bases from J, the junction kept 8 bases outside the gene matches. Per germline, CDR1 MNHNS and CDR2 SASEGT. This CDR3 is built from 13 residues. This chain's CDR3 is CASQRDSKYGYTF. Here the CDR3 DNA reads TGTGCCAGCCAAAGGGACAGCAAGTATGGCTACACCTTC.

This clonotype appeared many times. The V gene is TRBV13, the J gene TRBJ2-7; 7 bases line up with TRBD2. This CDR3 is built from 14 residues. The germline CDR1 and CDR2 sequences are PRHDT and FYEKMQ (reference sequence). V lost 5 bases and J lost 4; bases outside the gene matches: 8. CDR3 in DNA: TGTGCCAGCAGCCCGGGGCGGGAGTCTTACGAGCAGTACTTC. This encodes CASSPGRESYEQYF.

The sample holds one count of this clonotype. The V call is TRBV6-5, the J call TRBJ2-5; TRBD1 aligns across 11 bases. Looked up from germline, CDR1 is MNHEY and CDR2 is SVGAGI. The length of the CDR3 is 15 residues. V dropped 4 bases and J dropped 7; count of bases not matched to a gene: 8. CDR3 region: CASSSGTGGVGTQYF. The CDR3 nucleotides are TGTGCCAGCAGTTCCGGGACAGGGGGAGTAGGGACCCAGTACTTC.

In this sample, this clonotype turned up many times. In DNA form, the CDR3 reads TGTGCCAGCAGTTTAAGGGCTAGCGGTTCCGGGGAGACCCAGTACTTC. Amino acids: CASSLRASGSGETQYF. The chain is built from TRBV12-3 or TRBV12-4 and TRBJ2-5; 7 nucleotides agree with TRBD2. The CDR3 has 16 amino acids. J gave up 5 bases and V 2 bases, and 11 bases lay outside the gene matches.

This chain links TRBV28 with TRBJ1-4, with 8 bases matching TRBD1. The CDR3 extends over 15 amino acids. Unmatched junction bases numbered 10, after V lost 5 bases and J lost 8 bases. Germline-derived CDR1 and CDR2 are MDHEN and SYDVKM. The CDR3 sequence: CASSAQGAGGEKLFF. The CDR3 DNA reads TGTGCCAGCAGTGCTCAGGGGGCCGGCGGCGAAAAACTGTTTTTT.

This clonotype was observed a handful of times. The chain joins TRBV6-2 or TRBV6-3 to TRBJ2-5, with 11 bases aligning to TRBD2. The CDR3 covers 16 residues. Unmatched junction bases numbered 3, after V lost 2 bases and J lost 1 base. Germline lookup yields CDR1 MNHEY and CDR2 SVGEGT. The CDR3 loop is CASSYLGLAGQETQYF. The CDR3 DNA sequence: TGTGCCAGCAGTTACCTCGGACTAGCGGGCCAAGAGACCCAGTACTTC.

This clonotype was counted ten times or more. This sequence joins TRBV12-3 or TRBV12-4 and TRBJ1-5; 7 bases line up with TRBD1. V trimming: 2 bases; J trimming: 8 bases; junction bases outside the gene matches: 6. The CDR3 extends over 14 amino acids. The CDR3 sequence: CASSLTGAVKPQHF. In DNA, the CDR3 is TGTGCCAGCAGTTTAACAGGGGCAGTGAAGCCCCAGCATTTT.

There are a few counts of this clonotype. V is TRBV6-1 and J is TRBJ2-7; 10 positions match TRBD2. The CDR3 consists of 15 residues. The V segment lost 4 bases and the J segment 0 bases; nucleotides outside the gene matches: 3. From germline, CDR1 is MNHNS and CDR2 SASEGT. As DNA, the CDR3 is TGTGCCAGCAGTGGGACTAGCGGTCCCTCCTACGAGCAGTACTTC. Its protein is CASSGTSGPSYEQYF.

This chain joins TRBV6-2 or TRBV6-3 and TRBJ1-2, with D unclear. V lost 0 bases, J lost 3 bases, and 8 bases lay in between. The germline CDR1 and CDR2 sequences are MNHEY and SVGEGT. CDR3 length: 14 amino acids. CDR3 sequence: CASSYSDSYYGYTF. The CDR3 DNA is TGTGCCAGCAGTTACTCGGACTCCTACTATGGCTACACCTTC.

In this sample, this clonotype turned up a few times. The CDR3 region has the DNA TGCAGTGCTAGTGGGGGACGGAAAAAACGCTACGAGCAGTACTTC. It is translated as CSASGGRKKRYEQYF. This chain joins TRBV20-1 and TRBJ2-7, with D tentatively TRBD1 or TRBD2 (5 bases each). The CDR3 has 15 amino acids. V lost 3 bases and J 3 bases, leaving 18 bases between the germline ends. Germline-derived CDR1 and CDR2 are DFQATT and SNEGSKA (reference sequence).

The J gene is TRBJ2-4, the V gene TRBV6-1; TRBD2 is a possible D gene (6 bases). In germline, CDR1 is MNHNS, CDR2 SASEGT. The CDR3 is 14 amino acids. Trimming removed 6 bases at V and 6 bases at J, with 15 bases between. The CDR3 DNA is TGTGCCAGCAGGGCGGGCGGGACTCCAAACATTCAGTACTTC. Translation gives CASRAGGTPNIQYF.

This clonotype has ten or more counts. V gene TRBV2 combines with J gene TRBJ2-1; TRBD2 is a possible D gene (6 bases). Trimming took off 7 bases at V and 10 bases at J, with 23 bases between the two ends. CDR3 size: 15 residues. Germline CDR1 and CDR2: SNHLY and FYNNEI. CDR3 protein: CASKKGTLLVYEQFF. The CDR3 coding sequence is TGTGCCAGCAAAAAGGGGACTCTCCTTGTTTACGAGCAGTTCTTC.

This clonotype was observed many times. The chain is built from TRBV6-1 and TRBJ1-1; D unclear. Germline-derived CDR1 and CDR2 are MNHNS and SASEGT. This CDR3 comprises 14 residues. V gave up 8 bases and J gave up 1 base, with 14 bases separating them. The CDR3 bases are TGTGCCAGCGGCGGCCCCGGGGAGAACACTGAAGCTTTCTTT. Residues: CASGGPGENTEAFF.

This clonotype was observed at least ten times. The genes are TRBV7-2 and TRBJ2-1; weak D call: TRBD2 (6 bases). V lost 5 bases and J 9 bases, leaving 23 bases between the germline ends. CDR1 and CDR2 (germline): SGHTA, FQGNSA. The CDR3 loop spans 16 amino acids. CDR3 loop: CASSPWGGATRGEQFF. CDR3 bases: TGTGCCAGCAGCCCATGGGGCGGGGCCACCCGAGGTGAGCAGTTCTTC.

This clonotype has more than one count but fewer than ten. A much larger clonotype is one base distant, so this may be a read error. The chain links TRBV28 to TRBJ2-2; D possibly uses TRBD1 or TRBD2 (6 bases each). The CDR3 is 14 amino acids. Germline V CDR1 and CDR2: MDHEN, SYDVKM. CDR3 coding DNA: TGTGCCAGCAGTTTATCACAGGGCCGCGGGGTGCTGTTTTTT. Its translation: CASSLSQGRGVLFF.

The J gene is TRBJ1-2, the V gene TRBV7-2; 7 nucleotides match TRBD1. The CDR3 totals 16 residues. Germline lookup yields CDR1 SGHTA and CDR2 FQGNSA. V shed 5 bases and J 4 bases; nucleotides not matched to a gene: 13. The CDR3 sequence is CASSGPDRILIYGYTF. CDR3 nucleotide sequence: TGTGCCAGCAGCGGCCCGGACAGGATACTGATCTATGGCTACACCTTC.

This clonotype was seen a handful of times. This chain links TRBV20-1 with TRBJ2-5; no clear D. There are 13 residues in the CDR3. Trimming took 2 bases from V and 5 from J, leaving 12 bases between them. Germline-derived CDR1 and CDR2 are DFQATT and SNEGSKA (reference sequence). The CDR3 DNA sequence: TGCAGTGCTAGACACTCTGGGGTGGAGACCCAGTACTTC. As protein: CSARHSGVETQYF.